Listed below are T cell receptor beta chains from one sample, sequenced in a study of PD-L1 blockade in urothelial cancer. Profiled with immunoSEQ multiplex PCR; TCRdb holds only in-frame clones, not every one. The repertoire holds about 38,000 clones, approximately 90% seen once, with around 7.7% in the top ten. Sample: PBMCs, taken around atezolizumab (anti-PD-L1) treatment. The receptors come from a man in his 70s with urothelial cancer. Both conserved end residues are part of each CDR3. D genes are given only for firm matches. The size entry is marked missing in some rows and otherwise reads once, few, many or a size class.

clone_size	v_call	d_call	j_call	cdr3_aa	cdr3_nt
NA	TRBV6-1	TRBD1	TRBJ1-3	CASSERGQGNTIYF	TGTGCCAGCAGTGAAAGGGGACAGGGAAACACCATATATTTT
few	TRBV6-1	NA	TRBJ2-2	CASSEKATGELFF	TGTGCCAGCAGTGAGAAAGCCACCGGGGAGCTGTTTTTT
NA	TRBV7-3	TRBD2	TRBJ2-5	CASSLGGRAKETQYF	TGTGCCAGCAGCTTAGGGGGGAGGGCTAAAGAGACCCAGTACTTC
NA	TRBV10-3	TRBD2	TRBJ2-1	CAISDLAGGPSNEQFF	TGTGCCATCAGTGACTTGGCGGGAGGGCCATCCAATGAGCAGTTCTTC
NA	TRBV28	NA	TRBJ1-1	CASSWGGEAFF	TGTGCCAGCAGTTGGGGGGGTGAAGCTTTCTTT
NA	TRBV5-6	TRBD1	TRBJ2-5	CASSSGQGLETQYF	TGTGCCAGCAGCTCGGGACAGGGTTTGGAGACCCAGTACTTC
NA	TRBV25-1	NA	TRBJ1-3	CASSGHHRPSGNTIYF	TGTGCCAGCTCGGGACATCACCGACCCTCTGGAAACACCATATATTTT
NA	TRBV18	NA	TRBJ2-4	CASSATSIQYF	TGTGCCAGCTCAGCAACGAGCATTCAGTACTTC
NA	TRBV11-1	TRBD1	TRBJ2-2	CASSPGTGATGELFF	TGTGCCAGCAGCCCCGGGACAGGGGCCACCGGGGAGCTGTTTTTT
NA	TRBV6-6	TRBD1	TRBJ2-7	CASSYSGQGKQYF	TGTGCCAGCAGTTACTCGGGACAGGGGAAGCAGTACTTC
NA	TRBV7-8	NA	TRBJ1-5	CASSGGPGDYSNQPQHF	TGTGCCAGCAGCGGTGGGCCTGGCGACTATAGCAATCAGCCCCAGCATTTT
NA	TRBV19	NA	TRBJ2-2	CASSRGLGELFF	TGTGCCAGTAGTAGGGGGCTCGGGGAGCTGTTTTTT
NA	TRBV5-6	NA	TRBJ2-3	CASSLVGTSTDTQYF	TGTGCCAGCAGCTTGGTGGGCACTAGCACAGATACGCAGTATTTT
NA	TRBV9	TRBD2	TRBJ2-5	CASSVSPRTSGRGTQETQYF	TGTGCCAGCAGCGTCTCCCCGAGGACTAGCGGTCGGGGAACCCAAGAGACCCAGTACTTC
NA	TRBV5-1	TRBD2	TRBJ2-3	CASSLAAGARDTQYF	TGCGCCAGCAGCTTGGCAGCGGGGGCCCGGGATACGCAGTATTTT
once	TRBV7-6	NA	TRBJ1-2	CASSLAPTDYGYTF	TGTGCCAGCAGCTTAGCGCCGACAGACTATGGCTACACCTTC
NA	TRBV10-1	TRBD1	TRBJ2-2	CATVPGQGKGGELFF	TGCGCCACCGTCCCGGGACAGGGAAAAGGGGGGGAGCTGTTTTTT
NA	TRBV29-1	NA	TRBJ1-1	CSVEVVRASNTEAFF	TGCAGCGTTGAAGTGGTCAGGGCCTCAAACACTGAAGCTTTCTTT
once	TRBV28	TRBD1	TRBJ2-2	CASIKSRGHTGELFF	TGTGCCAGCATAAAAAGCAGGGGGCACACCGGGGAGCTGTTTTTT
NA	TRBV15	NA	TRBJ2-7	CATSRDLGQGYEQYF	TGTGCCACCAGCAGAGATCTAGGGCAGGGCTACGAGCAGTACTTC
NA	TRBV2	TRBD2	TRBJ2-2	CASSWSGMNTGELFF	TGTGCCAGCAGCTGGAGCGGGATGAACACCGGGGAGCTGTTTTTT
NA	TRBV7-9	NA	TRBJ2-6	CASSLRVSGANVLTF	TGTGCCAGCAGCCTCCGAGTCTCTGGGGCCAACGTCCTGACTTTC
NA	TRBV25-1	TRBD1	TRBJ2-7	CASSDPGQGYYEQYF	TGTGCCAGCAGTGATCCGGGACAGGGGTACTACGAGCAGTACTTC
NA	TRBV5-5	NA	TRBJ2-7	CASSLLRTTNSEQYF	TGTGCCAGCAGCTTGCTGCGGACTACAAACTCCGAGCAGTACTTC